This passage covers 5 T cell receptor beta chains from one sample sequenced in a study of long-term antiretroviral therapy in people with HIV. At the survey level, the v3.0 immunoSEQ assay was run. Profiled with immunoSEQ multiplex PCR; TCRdb holds only in-frame clones, not every one. The top ten hold about 6.4% of the sample, which has almost 30,000 clones, about 93% seen once. The specimen was unsorted PBMCs, collected around 6.5 years after starting antiretroviral therapy. The origin of the receptors is a middle-aged woman with HIV.

This chain uses TRBV7-8 with TRBJ2-1, with TRBD1 identical over 9 bases. Germline V gives CDR1 SGHVS, CDR2 FQNEAQ. With 5 bases clipped from V and 4 bases from J, the junction kept 6 bases outside the gene matches. CDR3 size: 15 residues. CDR3 sequence (DNA): TGTGCCAGCAGCCCTGGGGGACAGGGATACAATGAGCAGTTCTTC. As protein: CASSPGGQGYNEQFF.

This chain links TRBV4-3 with TRBJ1-1; 8 bases match TRBD1. The CDR3 contains 14 residues. V lost 1 base to trimming and J lost 6 bases; unmatched junction nucleotides: 4. CDR1 and CDR2 from the germline V gene are LGHNA and YSLEER. This CDR3 reads CASSQVNRGAEAFF. DNA of the CDR3: TGCGCCAGCAGCCAAGTAAACAGGGGGGCTGAAGCTTTCTTT.

This clone was seen only once. CDR3 nucleotides: TGTGCCAGCTTTAGCGGGGGTACGTACAATGAGCAGTTCTTC. It is translated as CASFSGGTYNEQFF. The J gene is TRBJ2-1, the V gene TRBV27, with 9 bases identical to TRBD2. V gave up 8 bases and J gave up 4 bases; unmatched junction bases: 6. The CDR3 totals 14 residues. In germline, CDR1 is MNHEY, CDR2 SMNVEV (reference sequence).

This chain connects TRBV4-3 to TRBJ2-3; 10 nucleotides match TRBD2. V dropped 4 bases and J dropped 4; count of bases not matched to a gene: 14. Germline assignment: CDR1 LGHNA and CDR2 YSLEER. This CDR3 spans 18 amino acids. The CDR3 nucleotides read TGCGCCAGCAGCCTTGGGGGGAGCGGGGGGGCGTCCGCAGATACGCAGTATTTT. Amino acids: CASSLGGSGGASADTQYF.

The chain links TRBV7-9 to TRBJ1-3; weak D call: TRBD1 (5 bases). V was pared by 3 bases and J by 4 bases, with 13 bases between. The CDR3 spans 15 residues. Germline V lookup: CDR1 SEHNR, CDR2 FQNEAQ (reference sequence). This CDR3 reads CASSFDRPRGNTIYF. CDR3 sequence (DNA): TGTGCCAGCAGCTTTGACAGACCCCGGGGAAACACCATATATTTT.